This T cell receptor beta chain was profiled in a study of blood T cell repertoires in COVID-19 (dated by TCRdb to about 2020). For the wider study: Collaborator samples came from the United States, Italy and Spain and covered acute and convalescent phases of COVID-19. The prospective study material was composed of cDNA or gDNA derived from T cells, B-cell-depleted T cells, or PBMCs. Subjects who had been exposed to COVID-19, were actively infected with it, or had recovered from it provided the deeply sampled blood TCRbeta repertoires that made up the dataset. The repertoires were released in a freely available public database intended as a resource for research on the immune response to SARS-CoV-2. Samples came from the ongoing ImmuneRACE study (first 160 participants) plus 1,254 subjects from 6 global collaborators. Sample metadata almost always included a de-identified subject ID, COVID-19 status, age in years and sex. Where available, HLA class I and class II types were taken from metadata supplied by the sample provider and were not determined by assay-based typing.

Regarding this clone: The target of this receptor is not known. Base qualities are not recorded, but no much larger clone differs from it by a single base.

TCRbeta CDR3 regions were amplified from genomic DNA using the immunoSEQ Assay, a bias-controlled multiplex PCR. Regarding the original processing steps: The number of nucleated cells in each sample was estimated from the amplification of reference gene primers within the assay. Sequence reads were collapsed and filtered to measure the absolute abundance of every unique TCRbeta CDR3 rearrangement. For each sample, productive Simpson clonality was calculated by taking the square root of Simpson's diversity index across productive rearrangements. TCRdb holds this immuneACCESS table with in-frame rearrangements only. Some clones are missing; in checked studies, unresolved V genes explain under half, and the rest has no known cause. That table furnishes V, J and clone size, whereas the DNA furnished D and trimming. For this sample there are almost 250,000 clones; approximately 86% appear just once. The top ten constitute around 1.5% of the sample.

Samples from volunteer blood donors who had recovered from COVID-19 were contributed by a second Seattle source. Each collaborating institution followed its own protocols to collect whole blood in K2EDTA tubes. For TCRbeta analysis, collaborator samples were shipped as frozen whole blood, as isolated PBMCs, or as DNA extracted from either sample type. The study at large found these results: Clinical and demographic metadata were provided uncurated, with the amount varying by source and participant.

From its cysteine to its phenylalanine, the CDR3 spans 15 amino acids. Left in the record is the CDR3 DNA by itself, 45 bases read in frame from the first base. Trimming takes 3 bases off V and 3 bases off J; junction bases not matched to a gene: 6. CDR1 MGHRA and CDR2 YSYEKL are derived from the germline V gene. What was sequenced was peripheral blood. This receptor was taken from a woman aged 60 to 75 who had recovered from COVID-19. The chain uses TRBV4-1 and TRBJ2-7; TRBD1 lines up with 9 middle nucleotides. The CDR3 has the sequence CASSHARDRDYEQYF. The nucleotide sequence is given as TGCGCCAGCAGCCATGCACGGGACAGGGACTACGAGCAGTACTTC.